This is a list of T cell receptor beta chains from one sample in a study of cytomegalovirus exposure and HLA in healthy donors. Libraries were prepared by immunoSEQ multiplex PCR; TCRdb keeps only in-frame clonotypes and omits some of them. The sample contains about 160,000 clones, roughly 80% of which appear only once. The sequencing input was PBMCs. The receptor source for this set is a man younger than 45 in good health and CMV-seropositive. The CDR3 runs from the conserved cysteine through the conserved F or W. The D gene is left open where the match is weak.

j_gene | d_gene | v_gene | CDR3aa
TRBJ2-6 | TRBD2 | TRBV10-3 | CAIRPGTSGGAWGANVLTF
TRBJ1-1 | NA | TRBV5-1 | CASSLVGGENTEAFF
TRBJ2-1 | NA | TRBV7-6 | CASSLTPTNEQFF
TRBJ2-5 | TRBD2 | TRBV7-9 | CASSPGTSGAFKETQYF
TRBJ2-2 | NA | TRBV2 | CASRTGTHTGELFF
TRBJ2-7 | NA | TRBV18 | CASSPFEGGMLPYEQYF
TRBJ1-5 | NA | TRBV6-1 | CASSEGPRGSNQPQHF
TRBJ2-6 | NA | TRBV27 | CASQGGSGANVLTF
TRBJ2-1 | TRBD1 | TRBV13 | CATAYTGVGYNEQFF
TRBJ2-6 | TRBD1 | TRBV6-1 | CASSGQGNSGANVLTF
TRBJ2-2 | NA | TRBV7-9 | CASSLAGATGELFF
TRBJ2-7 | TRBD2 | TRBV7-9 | CASSLESGGTDEQYF
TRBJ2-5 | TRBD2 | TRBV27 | CASRGLDEETQYF
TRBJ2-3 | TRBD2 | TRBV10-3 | CAISESGLADPDTQYF
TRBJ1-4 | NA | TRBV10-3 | CAISDLGGTNEKLFF
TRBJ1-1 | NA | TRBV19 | CASSIDWAMNTEAFF
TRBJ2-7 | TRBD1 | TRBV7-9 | CASSLVLWGTGTYEQYF
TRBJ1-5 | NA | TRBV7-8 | CASSTWNRKNQPQHF
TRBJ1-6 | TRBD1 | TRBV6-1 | CASRTGQSSPLHF
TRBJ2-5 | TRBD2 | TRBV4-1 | CASSHPLAGGRTQYF
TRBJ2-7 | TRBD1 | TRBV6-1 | CASRSGTGSNYEQYF
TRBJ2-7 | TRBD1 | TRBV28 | CASSFPDRNYEQYF
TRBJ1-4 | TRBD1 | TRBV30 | CAWSGQGRRVKLFF
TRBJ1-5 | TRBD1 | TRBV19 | CASTLIGTGGAGQPQHF
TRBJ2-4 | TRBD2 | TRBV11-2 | CASSSRTSKNIQYF
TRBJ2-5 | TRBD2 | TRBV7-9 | CASSTERGAQETQYF
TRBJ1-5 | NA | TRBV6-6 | CASRPLTDGPDQPQHF
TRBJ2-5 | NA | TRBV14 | CASSRPRYQETQYF
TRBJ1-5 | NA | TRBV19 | CASSILQYGNQPQHF
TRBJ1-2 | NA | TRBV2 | CASSEYMRNYGYTF
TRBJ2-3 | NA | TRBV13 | CASSLVKLPSTDTQYF
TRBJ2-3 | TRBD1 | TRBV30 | CAWRRWTGDIDTQYF
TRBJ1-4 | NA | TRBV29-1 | CSVEEGYVNEKLFF
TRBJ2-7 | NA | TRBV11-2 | CASSFSSQAGYEQYF
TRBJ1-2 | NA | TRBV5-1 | CASSSRVGAANYGYTF
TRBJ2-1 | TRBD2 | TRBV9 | CASSVDSGGDNEQFF
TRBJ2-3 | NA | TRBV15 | CATSRDGSGTQYF
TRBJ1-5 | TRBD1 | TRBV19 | CASSIGQGADQPQHF
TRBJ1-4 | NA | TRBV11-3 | CASSLGSPSEKLFF
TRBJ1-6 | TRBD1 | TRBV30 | CAWSRRTGFNPPLHF
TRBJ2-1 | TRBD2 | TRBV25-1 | CASSTPGLAAVEQFF
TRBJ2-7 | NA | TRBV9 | CASSVGGQAGEQYF
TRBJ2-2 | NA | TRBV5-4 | CASSLVGGRVTGELFF
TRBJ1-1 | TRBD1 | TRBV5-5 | CASSFRTGGEAFF
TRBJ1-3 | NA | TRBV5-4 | CASSLASGGTGNTIYF
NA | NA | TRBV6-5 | CASSLDRYEQYF
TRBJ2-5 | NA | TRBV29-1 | CSVAADQETQYF
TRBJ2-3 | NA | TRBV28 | CASSFRTGKSTDTQYF
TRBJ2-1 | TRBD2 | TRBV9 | CASSAWTSGGALLNEQFF
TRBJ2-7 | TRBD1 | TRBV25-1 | CASSEMGGTDEQYF
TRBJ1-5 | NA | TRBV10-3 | CAISAGSNQPQHF
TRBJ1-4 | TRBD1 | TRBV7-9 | CASSLRTGSENEKLFF
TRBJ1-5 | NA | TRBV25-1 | CASSESQGPYSNQPQHF